These 22 T cell receptor beta chains came from one sample sequenced in a study of beta chain features in type 1 diabetes. Study-level results: All four CD4+ subsets of Type 1 diabetes patients contained TCRB CDR3s that were moderately but significantly shorter.

For these receptors, no antigen is known. The sequenced template was cDNA made from the entire isolated RNA. Libraries were prepared by immunoSEQ multiplex PCR; TCRdb keeps only in-frame clonotypes and omits some of them. The repertoire has around 710,000 clones, around 12% of them found once; the top ten carry more than 0.095%. The sequenced sample consisted of naive CD4+ T cells from blood. The receptors derive from a young man with type 1 diabetes.

The chain couples TRBV14 to TRBJ1-2, with a tentative D call TRBD1 (5 bases). Trimming removed 4 bases at V and 5 bases at J, with 5 bases between. The length of the CDR3 is 11 residues. CDR1 and CDR2 (germline): SGHDN, FVKESK. CDR3 DNA: TGTGCCAGCAGCCCAGGGTATGGCTACACCTTC. This encodes CASSPGYGYTF.

This clone was observed a handful of times. The genes are TRBV7-9 and TRBJ1-2; the D is unclear. The V end was cut by 5 bases, the J end by 4 bases, with 11 bases between. The CDR3 consists of 13 residues. Germline V lookup: CDR1 SEHNR, CDR2 FQNEAQ (reference sequence). The CDR3 spells CASSPDSGYGYTF. The CDR3 DNA is TGTGCCAGCAGCCCTGATTCCGGCTATGGCTACACCTTC.

The chain joins TRBV9 to TRBJ2-2, with 10 bases lining up with TRBD2. The CDR3 has 17 amino acids. Germline trimming cut 0 bases from V and 7 bases from J; bases unmatched to any gene: 9. Germline-derived CDR1 and CDR2 are SGDLS and YYNGEE. The CDR3 sequence: CASSVDPAGGPDGELFF. The CDR3 coding sequence is TGTGCCAGCAGCGTAGACCCAGCGGGGGGGCCGGACGGGGAGCTGTTTTTT.

About this clone itself: The identical CDR3 is also encoded by other nucleotide sequences in the sample. This sequence joins TRBV6-5 and TRBJ1-2; D is unresolved. Germline V gene sequence: CDR1 MNHEY, CDR2 SVGAGI. Trimming shortened V by 0 bases and J by 4 bases, and 3 bases separated the two germline ends. This CDR3 has 12 residues. The CDR3 spells CASSYSGYGYTF. The CDR3 DNA reads TGTGCCAGCAGTTACTCGGGCTATGGCTACACCTTC.

The chain combines TRBV5-1 with TRBJ2-5, with D unclear. The V gene's germline CDR1 is SGHRS and CDR2 YFSETQ. CDR3 size: 15 residues. Deletions cut 0 bases from V and 4 bases from J, with 13 bases between. CDR3 in DNA: TGCGCCAGCAGCTTGGGGACCCAAACGGGAGAGACCCAGTACTTC. Its protein is CASSLGTQTGETQYF.

This chain joins TRBV29-1 and TRBJ1-2, with 10 bases aligning to TRBD1. The CDR3 has 13 residues. V shed 5 bases and J 7 bases; nucleotides not matched to a gene: 7. CDR1 is SQVTM and CDR2 is ANQGSEA in the germline V gene. The CDR3, as DNA: TGCAGCGTTCCGGACAGGGGGGGACGTGGCTACACCTTC. Translation: CSVPDRGGRGYTF.

V and J are TRBV7-9 and TRBJ2-1, with unresolved D. This CDR3 has 17 amino acids. V was cut by 1 base and J by 0 bases, with 13 bases left in between. Germline V lookup: CDR1 SEHNR, CDR2 FQNEAQ (reference sequence). The chain's CDR3 is CASSLVLAASSYNEQFF. DNA for the CDR3: TGTGCCAGCAGCTTAGTACTGGCGGCGAGCTCCTACAATGAGCAGTTCTTC.

This clone was seen a handful of times. V gene TRBV11-2 combines with J gene TRBJ1-2; 10 bases align to TRBD1. The CDR3 is 16 residues long. V lost 5 bases to trimming and J lost 4 bases; unmatched junction nucleotides: 10. CDR1 and CDR2 (germline): SGHAT, FQNNGV. CDR3 DNA sequence: TGTGCCAGCAGCCCCCATAACGGACAGGGGGGCTATGGCTACACCTTC. This gives the protein CASSPHNGQGGYGYTF.

The V call is TRBV10-3, the J call TRBJ2-2, with 9 bases that match TRBD1. The trim removed 8 bases at V and 3 bases at J, leaving 7 bases unmatched. CDR1 and CDR2 from the germline V gene are ENHRY and SYGVKD. The CDR3 loop spans 15 amino acids. CDR3 residues: CAIGNRDRDTGELFF. The CDR3 coding sequence is TGTGCCATCGGGAACCGGGACAGGGACACCGGGGAGCTGTTTTTT.

The V gene is TRBV5-6, the J gene TRBJ2-1; the match to TRBD1 covers 7 bases. Germline-derived CDR1 and CDR2 are SGHDT and YYEEEE. This CDR3 comprises 14 residues. Trimming at V came to 2 bases and at J to 4 bases, leaving 3 bases not matched to a gene. CDR3 sequence: CASSFRQGYNEQFF. The CDR3 DNA is TGTGCCAGCAGCTTTCGACAGGGATACAATGAGCAGTTCTTC.

The gene calls are TRBV14 and TRBJ1-6; D possibly corresponds to TRBD1 (5 bases). The CDR3 length is 13 residues. From germline, CDR1 is SGHDN and CDR2 FVKESK. Between the trimmed V and J ends, which lost 0 bases and 14 bases, there was a span of 11 bases. The CDR3 reads CASSQDIGTALHF. CDR3 nucleotide sequence: TGTGCCAGCAGCCAAGATATAGGGACCGCCCTCCACTTT.

The chain joins TRBV28 to TRBJ2-1, with D unclear. The germline CDR1 and CDR2 sequences are MDHEN and SYDVKM. CDR3 length: 12 residues. V was trimmed by 1 base and J by 6 bases, leaving 4 bases between them. The CDR3 DNA is TGTGCCAGCAGTTTATTCGGCAATGAGCAGTTCTTC. It specifies CASSLFGNEQFF.

The rearrangement joins TRBV29-1 to TRBJ2-7; D might be TRBD1 (6 bases). CDR1 and CDR2 from the germline V gene are SQVTM and ANQGSEA. Trimming cost V 2 bases and J 2 bases, with 10 bases left between them. This CDR3 comprises 13 residues. The CDR3 sequence is CSVENRATYEQYF. The CDR3 nucleotides are TGCAGCGTTGAAAACAGGGCGACCTACGAGCAGTACTTC.

The rearrangement uses TRBV29-1 and TRBJ2-7, with D perhaps matching TRBD1 (6 bases). Germline assignment: CDR1 SQVTM and CDR2 ANQGSEA. The CDR3 sequence is 13 residues long. The V and J ends lost 4 bases and 7 bases respectively, with 17 bases between them. CDR3 bases: TGCAGCGTTGTCCGGGACACTAATTTAGAGCAGTACTTC. Its translation is CSVVRDTNLEQYF.

The J gene is TRBJ1-5, the V gene TRBV21-1; no DNA check was done on the table's D call, TRBD1. TRBV21-1 is a pseudogene segment. CDR3 length: 14 residues. The CDR3 is CASSKGGREKPQHF. CDR3 bases: TGTGCCAGCAGCAAAGGGGGCAGAGAAAAGCCCCAGCATTTT.

V is TRBV7-2 and J is TRBJ2-2, with TRBD2 matching 8 bases. V lost 5 bases, J lost 0 bases, and 8 bases stayed unmatched. This CDR3 is built from 17 residues. CDR1 SGHTA and CDR2 FQGNSA come from the germline V gene. The CDR3 region is CASSPRSGGPNTGELFF. The CDR3 DNA is TGTGCCAGCAGCCCCCGCAGCGGGGGACCGAACACCGGGGAGCTGTTTTTT.

This clone occurred a few times. This chain connects TRBV29-1 to TRBJ1-2, with 8 nucleotides matching TRBD1. The trim removed 6 bases at V and 2 bases at J, leaving 8 bases unmatched. The germline V gene encodes CDR1 SQVTM and CDR2 ANQGSEA. The CDR3 is 14 amino acids. The DNA of the CDR3 is TGCAGCGTGGAGAGACAGGGGTTCAACTATGGCTACACCTTC. Translated: CSVERQGFNYGYTF.

This clone came up a few times. The rearrangement uses TRBV5-4 and TRBJ1-4; 10 positions agree with TRBD1. There are 16 residues in the CDR3. The trim removed 4 bases at V and 6 bases at J, leaving 9 bases unmatched. Germline lookup yields CDR1 SGHNT and CDR2 YYREEE (reference sequence). The DNA for the CDR3 is TGTGCCAGCAGCCTGGACAGGGGGGCTAGTTATGAAAAACTGTTTTTT. Protein: CASSLDRGASYEKLFF.

The chain recombines TRBV9 with TRBJ2-7, with D possibly being TRBD1 or TRBD2 (5 bases each). V was shortened by 8 bases and J by 3 bases, with 15 bases between the two germline ends. The germline V gene encodes CDR1 SGDLS and CDR2 YYNGEE. CDR3 length: 13 residues. In DNA, the CDR3 is TGTGCCAGTTCGGGACCCACCAACTACGAGCAGTACTTC. It specifies CASSGPTNYEQYF.

This chain links TRBV10-2 with TRBJ2-3; a possible D gene is TRBD2 (5 bases). Trimming pared 4 bases from V and 1 base from J, leaving 9 bases between. Germline assignment: CDR1 WSHSY and CDR2 SAAADI. This CDR3 has 14 residues. The CDR3 loop reads CASSGGSGTDTQYF. The CDR3 DNA sequence: TGCGCCAGCAGTGGGGGTAGCGGCACAGATACGCAGTATTTT.

This clone came up a few times. The V and J genes are TRBV7-2 and TRBJ2-3; 9 bases match TRBD2. The CDR3 is made up of 15 amino acids. Germline V gene data show CDR1 as SGHTA and CDR2 as FQGNSA. V shed 3 bases and J 2 bases; nucleotides not matched to a gene: 3. The chain's CDR3 is CASSFPSGTTDTQYF. The CDR3 bases are TGTGCCAGCAGCTTTCCTAGCGGGACCACAGATACGCAGTATTTT.

This clone was seen only a few times. J is TRBJ2-1 and V is TRBV5-1; 11 nucleotides align to TRBD2. Trimming at V came to 7 bases and at J to 0 bases, leaving 12 bases not matched to a gene. From germline, CDR1 is SGHRS and CDR2 YFSETQ. There are 18 residues in the CDR3. The CDR3 spells CASSVLAGGPSSYNEQFF. The DNA for the CDR3 is TGCGCCAGCTCCGTGCTAGCGGGGGGTCCTAGCTCCTACAATGAGCAGTTCTTC. Full variable domain (remainder filled in from reference TRBV5-1 and TRBJ2-1): KAGVTQTPRYLIKTRGQQVTLSCSPISGHRSVSWYQQTPGQGLQFLFEYFSETQRNKGNFPGRFSGRQFSNSRSEMNVSTLELGDSALYLCASSVLAGGPSSYNEQFFGPGTRLTVL.